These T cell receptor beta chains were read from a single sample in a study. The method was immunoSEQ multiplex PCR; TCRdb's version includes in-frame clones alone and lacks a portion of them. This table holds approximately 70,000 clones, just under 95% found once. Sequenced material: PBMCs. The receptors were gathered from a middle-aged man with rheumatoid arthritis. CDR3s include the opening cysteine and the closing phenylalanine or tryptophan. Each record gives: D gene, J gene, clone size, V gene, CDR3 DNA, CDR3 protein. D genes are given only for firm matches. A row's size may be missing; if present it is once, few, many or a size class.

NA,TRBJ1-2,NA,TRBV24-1,TGTGCCACCAGTGACCCGGGGGGAAAGAATAACTATGGCTACACCTTC,CATSDPGGKNNYGYTF
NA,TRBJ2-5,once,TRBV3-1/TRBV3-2,TGTGCCAGCAGCCAAGATCGTAGGGGGTCGGGGGAGACCCAGTACTTC,CASSQDRRGSGETQYF
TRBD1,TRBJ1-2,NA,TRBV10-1,TGCGCCAGCAGTGAGTCGAAGACAGGGGGTAGTGGCTACACCTTC,CASSESKTGGSGYTF
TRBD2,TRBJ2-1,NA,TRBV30,TGTGCCTGCCGTAGATTCGGGGGGTCAGCAAATGAGCAGTTCTTC,CACRRFGGSANEQFF
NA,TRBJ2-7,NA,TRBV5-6,TGTGCCAGCAGCTTGGATTCCCGTTCCTACGAGCAGTACTTC,CASSLDSRSYEQYF
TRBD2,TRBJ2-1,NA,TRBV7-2,TGTGCCAGCAGCTTGAGCGGGAGGGACAATGAGCAGTTCTTC,CASSLSGRDNEQFF
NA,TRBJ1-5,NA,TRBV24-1,TGTGCCACCAGTGCTTCTTGGGACGGTCCACAACATTTT,CATSASWDGPQHF
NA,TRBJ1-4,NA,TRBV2,TGTGCCAGCAGTTCTCGATTAATTAATGAAAAACTGTTTTTT,CASSSRLINEKLFF
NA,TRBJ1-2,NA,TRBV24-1,TGTGCCACCAGTGGCAGGGCGTTAACTAGTGGCTACACCTTC,CATSGRALTSGYTF
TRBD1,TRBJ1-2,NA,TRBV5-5,TGTGCCAGCAGCCCAGGGGGGGGTTTCTATGGCTACACCTTC,CASSPGGGFYGYTF
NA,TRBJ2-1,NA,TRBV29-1,TGCAGCTTCCCCCCGGGCTTCTTC,CSFPPGFF
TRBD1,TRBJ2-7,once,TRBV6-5,TGTGCCAGCAGAAGAAACAGGGGGCGTGAGAACGAGCAGTACTTC,CASRRNRGRENEQYF
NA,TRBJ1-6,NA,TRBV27,TGTGCCAGCAGTTTCGTTCCGACGGCACCCCTCCACTTT,CASSFVPTAPLHF
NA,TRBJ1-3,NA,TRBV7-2,TGTGCCAGCAGTTTACATCGTGGGTACGCTGGAAACACCATATATTTT,CASSLHRGYAGNTIYF
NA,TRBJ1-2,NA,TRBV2,TGTGCCAGCAGCCACCAAACGGGATTGGACTATGGCTACACCTTC,CASSHQTGLDYGYTF
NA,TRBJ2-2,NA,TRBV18,TGTGCCAGCTCACCACCCCAGGAATACACCGGGGAGCTGTTTTTT,CASSPPQEYTGELFF
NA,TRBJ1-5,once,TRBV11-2,TGTGCCAGCAGCAGGGGTGCCAATCAGCCCCAGCATTTT,CASSRGANQPQHF
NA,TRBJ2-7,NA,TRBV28,TGTGCCAGCAGTTTGATGGAAAGCTCCTACGAGCAGTACTTC,CASSLMESSYEQYF
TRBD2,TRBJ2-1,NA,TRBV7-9,TGTGCCAGCAGCTTCGCGCGGGGGGGGAGCGGAGCTGGCAATGAGCAGTTCTTC,CASSFARGGSGAGNEQFF
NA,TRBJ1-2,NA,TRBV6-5,TGTGCCAGCAGCTTCATCAGGGAGGGGCCCTACACCTTC,CASSFIREGPYTF
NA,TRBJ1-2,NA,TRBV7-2,TGTGCCAGCAGCTTCAGGGGCCGAACCCAAGCTAACTATGGCTACACCTTC,CASSFRGRTQANYGYTF
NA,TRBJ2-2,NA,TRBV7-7,TGTGCTAGCACCCCCGGGGCCACCGGGGAGCTGTTTTTT,CASTPGATGELFF
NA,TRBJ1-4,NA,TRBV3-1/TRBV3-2,TGTGCCAGCAGCAGAATGGGGTCGAATGAAAAACTGTTTTTT,CASSRMGSNEKLFF
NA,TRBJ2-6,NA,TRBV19,TGTGCCAGTACCATTACTACTGGGGCCAACGTCCTGACTTTC,CASTITTGANVLTF
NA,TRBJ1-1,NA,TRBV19,TGTGCCAGTACGGAACGGCGGAACACTGAAGCTTTCTTT,CASTERRNTEAFF
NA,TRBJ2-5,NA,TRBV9,TGTGCCAGCAGCGTAGCGCCCCATCCTACGGAGACCCAGTACTTC,CASSVAPHPTETQYF
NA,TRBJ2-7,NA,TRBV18,TGTGCCAGCTCACCGATGGGGACGATCTACGAGCAGTACTTC,CASSPMGTIYEQYF
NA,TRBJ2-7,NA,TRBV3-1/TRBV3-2,TGTGCCAGCAGCCAGCGACCCGGCGAGCAGTACTTC,CASSQRPGEQYF